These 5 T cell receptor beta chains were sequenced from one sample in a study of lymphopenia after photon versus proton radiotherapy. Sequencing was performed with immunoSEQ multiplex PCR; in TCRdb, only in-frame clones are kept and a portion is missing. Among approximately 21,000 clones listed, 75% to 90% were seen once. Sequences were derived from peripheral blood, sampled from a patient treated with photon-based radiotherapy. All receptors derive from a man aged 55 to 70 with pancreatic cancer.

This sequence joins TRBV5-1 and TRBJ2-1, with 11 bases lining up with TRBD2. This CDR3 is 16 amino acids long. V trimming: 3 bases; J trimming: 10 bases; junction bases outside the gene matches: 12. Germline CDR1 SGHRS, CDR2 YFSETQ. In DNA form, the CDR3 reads TGCGCCAGCAGCTCCTCTAGCGGGGGGAGGTTTGGGGAGCAGTTCTTC. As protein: CASSSSSGGRFGEQFF.

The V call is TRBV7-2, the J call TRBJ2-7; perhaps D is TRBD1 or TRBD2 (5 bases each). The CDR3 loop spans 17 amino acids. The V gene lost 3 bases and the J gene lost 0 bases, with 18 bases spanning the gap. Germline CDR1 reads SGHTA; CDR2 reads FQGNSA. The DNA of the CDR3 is TGTGCCAGCAGCTTGGGGGTGTGGGGCCGCCTCTCCTACGAGCAGTACTTC. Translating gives CASSLGVWGRLSYEQYF.

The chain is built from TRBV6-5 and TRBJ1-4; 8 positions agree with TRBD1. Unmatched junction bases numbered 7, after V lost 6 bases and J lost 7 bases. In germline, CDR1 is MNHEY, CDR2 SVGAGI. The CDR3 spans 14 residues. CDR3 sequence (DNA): TGTGCCAGCAGCCCAGGGGGCTTCAGTGAAAAACTGTTTTTT. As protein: CASSPGGFSEKLFF.

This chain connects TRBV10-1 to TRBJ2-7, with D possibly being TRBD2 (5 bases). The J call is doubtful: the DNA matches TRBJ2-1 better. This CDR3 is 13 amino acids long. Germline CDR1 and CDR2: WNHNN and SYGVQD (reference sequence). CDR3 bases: TGCGCCAGCAGTGTCGGACTTTACAATGAGCAGTTCTTC. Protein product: CASSVGLYNEQFF.

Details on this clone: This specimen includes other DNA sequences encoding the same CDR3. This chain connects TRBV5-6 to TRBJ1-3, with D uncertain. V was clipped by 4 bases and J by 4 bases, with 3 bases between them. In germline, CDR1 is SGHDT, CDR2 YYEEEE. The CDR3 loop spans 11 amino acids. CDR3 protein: CASSQGNTIYF. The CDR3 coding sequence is TGTGCCAGCAGCCAGGGAAACACCATATATTTT.